This TCR beta chain derives from a study of blood T cell repertoires in COVID-19. Across the whole study: Researchers got acute and convalescent COVID-19 samples from the United States, Italy and Spain. From T cells, B-cell-depleted T cells, or PBMCs came the material, which was cDNA or gDNA.

Sequencing used immunoSEQ multiplex PCR; TCRdb keeps in-frame clones, though not all of them. The sample includes some 670,000 clones, 70% to 90% of them seen just once. This CDR3 is 20 amino acids long. The source of this sequence is a woman under 30 with acute or convalescent COVID-19. Sequencing was done on a sample of peripheral blood. V gene TRBV21-1 combines with J gene TRBJ2-7; no check of the table's D call, TRBD2, against the DNA was made. TRBV21-1 is designated a pseudogene. CDR3 amino acids: CASSKAGLAGGAPLSYEQYF. The CDR3 DNA follows: TGTGCCAGCAGCAAAGCCGGACTAGCGGGCGGGGCACCACTCTCCTACGAGCAGTACTTC.